The 20 T cell receptor beta chains below come from one sample, sequenced in a study of T cell responses to AZD1222 COVID-19 vaccine. TCRdb's table, derived via immunoSEQ multiplex PCR, lists solely in-frame clones and lacks some. The sample records around 99,000 clones, approximately 89% being singletons. The source material was peripheral blood, sampled 28 days after the second AZD1222 dose. The receptors were sampled from an adult who received the AZD1222 COVID-19 vaccine.

This chain connects TRBV15 to TRBJ1-5; D not resolved. The CDR3 has 14 amino acids. Trimming pared 1 base from V and 5 bases from J, leaving 9 bases between. In germline, CDR1 is LNHNV, CDR2 YYDKDF (reference sequence). CDR3 amino acids: CATSRGAIHQPQHF. The CDR3 bases are TGTGCCACCAGCAGAGGGGCCATTCATCAGCCCCAGCATTTT.

V gene TRBV5-1 combines with J gene TRBJ1-5; 8 bases fit TRBD1. Germline V gene data show CDR1 as SGHRS and CDR2 as YFSETQ. With 3 bases clipped from V and 1 base from J, the junction kept 3 bases outside the gene matches. CDR3 length equals 15 residues. The CDR3 DNA sequence: TGCGCCAGCAGCTCGGGGACAGGCAGCAATCAGCCCCAGCATTTT. Amino acid sequence: CASSSGTGSNQPQHF.

This sequence joins TRBV28 and TRBJ1-1; D is possibly TRBD1 (6 bases). The CDR3 extends over 14 amino acids. Germline V gene sequence: CDR1 MDHEN, CDR2 SYDVKM. Trimming stripped 6 bases from V and 6 bases from J, with 17 bases between. In DNA form, the CDR3 reads TGTGCCAGCAGGACTCGTACAGGGAGGCCTGAAGCTTTCTTT. Its translation: CASRTRTGRPEAFF.

The chain couples TRBV7-6 to TRBJ2-5; D is unclear. The germline CDR1 and CDR2 sequences are SGHVS and FNYEAQ. The V end was cut by 2 bases, the J end by 2 bases, with 9 bases between. The CDR3 length is 14 residues. The CDR3 is CASSLNGEQETQYF. DNA of the CDR3: TGTGCCAGCAGCTTAAACGGAGAACAAGAGACCCAGTACTTC.

The chain couples TRBV27 to TRBJ2-6; 7 nucleotides match TRBD1. The length of the CDR3 is 18 residues. From germline, CDR1 is MNHEY and CDR2 SMNVEV (reference sequence). Germline trimming cut 5 bases from V and 0 bases from J; bases unmatched to any gene: 10. CDR3 nucleotide sequence: TGTGCCAGCAGTATTCGGGGACAGTCGATCTCTGGGGCCAACGTCCTGACTTTC. It translates to CASSIRGQSISGANVLTF.

The chain recombines TRBV21-1 with TRBJ1-6. TRBV21-1 is shown as a pseudogene. This CDR3 has 18 residues. This CDR3 reads CASSKGGGGGWEDSPLHF. DNA of the CDR3: TGTGCCAGCAGCAAAGGAGGCGGCGGGGGTTGGGAAGATTCACCCCTCCACTTT.

V and J are TRBV19 and TRBJ2-1; D ambiguous. Germline lookup yields CDR1 LNHDA and CDR2 SQIVND (reference sequence). The CDR3 has 13 residues. Trimming shortened V by 3 bases and J by 9 bases, and 12 bases separated the two germline ends. The CDR3 region has the DNA TGTGCCAGTAGTATCGTCGGCCGTGGTGAGCAGTTCTTC. Translation gives CASSIVGRGEQFF.

The chain is built from TRBV29-1 and TRBJ1-1; 9 bases are shared with TRBD1. This CDR3 has 13 residues. V was pared by 6 bases and J by 8 bases, with 10 bases of the junction left unmatched. Germline CDR1 is SQVTM and CDR2 is ANQGSEA. This CDR3 reads CSVGEGGQGEAFF. The CDR3 coding sequence is TGCAGCGTCGGAGAAGGGGGACAGGGAGAAGCTTTCTTT.

The chain employs TRBV13 and TRBJ2-7, with D perhaps TRBD1 or TRBD2 (5 bases each). CDR3 length: 15 residues. Germline CDR1 reads PRHDT; CDR2 reads FYEKMQ (reference sequence). The V and J ends lost 2 bases and 2 bases respectively, with 13 bases between them. In DNA form, the CDR3 reads TGTGCCAGCAGCTTAAGGGGAGTAGGCGCCTACGAGCAGTACTTC. This encodes CASSLRGVGAYEQYF.

This chain links TRBV7-2 with TRBJ2-1; TRBD2 agrees at 10 bases. The ends lost 8 bases at V and 6 bases at J; junction bases unmatched: 10. Germline values: CDR1 SGHTA, CDR2 FQGNSA. The CDR3 sequence is 15 residues long. The CDR3 is CASASPGTSVNEQFF. As DNA, the CDR3 is TGTGCCAGCGCCTCTCCCGGGACTAGCGTCAATGAGCAGTTCTTC.

The rearrangement links TRBV5-1 to TRBJ1-1; no firm D call. This CDR3 spans 15 amino acids. Germline V lookup: CDR1 SGHRS, CDR2 YFSETQ. Trimming left V 1 base short and J 6 bases short, with 16 bases between. Here the CDR3 reads CASSLTEGGHPEAFF. The CDR3 region has the DNA TGCGCCAGCAGCTTGACGGAGGGAGGGCATCCTGAAGCTTTCTTT.

The chain uses TRBV6-2 or TRBV6-3 and TRBJ2-1, with 8 bases aligning to TRBD2. CDR1 and CDR2 from the germline V gene are MNHEY and SVGEGT. The CDR3 contains 15 residues. The ends lost 6 bases at V and 8 bases at J; junction bases unmatched: 12. In DNA, the CDR3 is TGTGCCAGCAGCCCTACTAGCGGAGGTTTCGATGAGCAGTTCTTC. Encoded protein: CASSPTSGGFDEQFF.

The gene calls are TRBV5-1 and TRBJ2-7; 9 bases map to TRBD1. Germline V gene sequence: CDR1 SGHRS, CDR2 YFSETQ. V trimming: 6 bases; J trimming: 6 bases; junction bases outside the gene matches: 10. CDR3 length equals 14 residues. The CDR3 nucleotides are TGCGCCAGCACCCGGACAGGGGAAGTGGGCGAGCAGTACTTC. This translates into CASTRTGEVGEQYF. Supplemented by reference TRBV5-1 and TRBJ2-7, the full variable domain reads KAGVTQTPRYLIKTRGQQVTLSCSPISGHRSVSWYQQTPGQGLQFLFEYFSETQRNKGNFPGRFSGRQFSNSRSEMNVSTLELGDSALYLCASTRTGEVGEQYFGPGTRLTVT.

The chain combines TRBV5-1 with TRBJ1-1, with D possibly TRBD1 on 5 matching bases. The CDR3 extends over 15 amino acids. From germline, CDR1 is SGHRS and CDR2 YFSETQ. V was trimmed by 0 bases and J by 0 bases, leaving 9 bases between them. CDR3 bases: TGCGCCAGCAGCTTGGGGCCAGGGATGAACACTGAAGCTTTCTTT. Its translation: CASSLGPGMNTEAFF.

This clone was seen only a few times. V is TRBV28 and J is TRBJ1-2, with a tentative D call TRBD1 (5 bases). The CDR3 loop spans 13 amino acids. From germline, CDR1 is MDHEN and CDR2 SYDVKM. The V end lost 10 bases, the J end lost 2 bases, and 14 bases lay between the germline ends. CDR3 sequence reads: CATIQDPNYGYTF. CDR3 DNA: TGTGCCACCATACAGGACCCAAACTATGGCTACACCTTC.

The rearrangement uses TRBV21-1 and TRBJ1-2. TRBV21-1 is recorded as a pseudogene. The CDR3 totals 14 residues. The DNA for the CDR3 is TGTGCCAGCAGCAAAGCAAAGGGCGACTATGGCTACACCTTC. Its protein product is CASSKAKGDYGYTF.

The V and J genes are TRBV6-1 and TRBJ1-5; maybe TRBD1 (5 bases). This CDR3 comprises 14 residues. Per germline, CDR1 MNHNS and CDR2 SASEGT. The ends were cut back, 1 base at V and 4 bases at J, with 8 bases in the middle. CDR3 amino acids: CASSEGGGNQPQHF. The CDR3 DNA reads TGTGCCAGCAGTGAAGGCGGGGGAAATCAGCCCCAGCATTTT.

This clone was counted a single time. This rearrangement joins TRBV11-3 to TRBJ2-7; D not resolved. Germline V lookup: CDR1 SGHNT, CDR2 YENEEA. V was trimmed by 0 bases and J by 6 bases, leaving 9 bases between them. This CDR3 region has 13 residues. The CDR3 region has the DNA TGTGCCAGCAGCTTAGATATTTACGGCGAGCAGTACTTC. As protein: CASSLDIYGEQYF. Variable domain in full (rest from reference TRBV11-3 and TRBJ2-7): EAGVVQSPRYKIIEKKQPVAFWCNPISGHNTLYWYLQNLGQGPELLIRYENEEAVDDSQLPKDRFSAERLKGVDSTLKIQPAELGDSAVYLCASSLDIYGEQYFGPGTRLTVT.

Comment on this clone: The sample carries other DNA sequences with the same CDR3. The chain carries TRBV5-1 and TRBJ2-3; unclear D gene. CDR1 is SGHRS, CDR2 YFSETQ, per germline. The CDR3 runs 12 residues. Trimming took off 2 bases at V and 0 bases at J, with 1 base between the two ends. For the CDR3, the DNA is TGCGCCAGCAGCTTTAGCACAGATACGCAGTATTTT. It yields the protein CASSFSTDTQYF.

The chain links TRBV28 to TRBJ1-6; tentative D call: TRBD1 (5 bases). Trimming cost V 4 bases and J 7 bases, with 11 bases left between them. The CDR3 totals 14 residues. Germline V CDR1 and CDR2: MDHEN, SYDVKM. Here the CDR3 reads CASSSGTVNSPLHF. The DNA for the CDR3 is TGTGCCAGCAGTTCCGGGACCGTAAATTCACCCCTCCACTTT.